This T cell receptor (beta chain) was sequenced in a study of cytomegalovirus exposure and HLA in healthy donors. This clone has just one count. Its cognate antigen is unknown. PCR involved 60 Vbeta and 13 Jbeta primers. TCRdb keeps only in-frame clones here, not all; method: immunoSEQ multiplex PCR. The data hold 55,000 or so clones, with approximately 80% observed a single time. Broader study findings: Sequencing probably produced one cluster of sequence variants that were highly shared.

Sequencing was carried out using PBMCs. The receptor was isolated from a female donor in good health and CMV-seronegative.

CDR3 sequence: CSSSRGTGELFF. The CDR3 nucleotides read TGTTCCTCTTCGAGAGGAACCGGGGAGCTGTTTTTT. This chain links TRBV7-9 with TRBJ2-2; D gene unclear. Germline assignment: CDR1 SEHNR and CDR2 FQNEAQ (reference sequence). CDR3 length: 12 amino acids.